This T cell receptor (beta chain) is drawn from a study of T cells after yellow fever vaccination. This clonotype has at least ten counts. Per germline, CDR1 MNHNS and CDR2 SASEGT. Trimming stripped 7 bases from V and 5 bases from J, with 18 bases between. This CDR3 is built from 15 residues. A single record per CDR3 protein comes from TCRdb applying MiXCR to the 5' RACE reads. The data show about 320,000 distinct CDR3 sequences, 3.5% to 5% seen once. The source of this sequence is a man between 18 and 35 years old who received the YFV17D yellow fever vaccine. V is TRBV6-1 and J is TRBJ1-5; D gene uncertain. Specimen: PBMCs, collected 15 days after the yellow fever booster vaccination. CDR3 residues: CASTDRFDYDQPQHF. The CDR3 nucleotides are TGTGCCAGCACCGACCGATTCGATTATGATCAGCCCCAGCATTTT.